The 21 T cell receptor beta chains below were found in one sample sequenced in a study of vaccination effects on CD4 cells after COVID-19. Assay used: immunoSEQ multiplex PCR; TCRdb lists only in-frame clones, some missing. The sample contains 50,000 to 65,000 clones, approximately 73% of which appear only once. ViraFEST expansion of antigen-specific CD4+ T cells with viral peptide pools preceded sequencing. Having been cultured for less than 13 days, the cells underwent CD4+ T cell isolation. Participants were given two doses of BNT162b2 or mRNA-1273 vaccine. Their antigens remain unidentified. The starting material was CD4+ T cells from PBMCs cultured with HCoV-229E spike peptides, obtained after COVID-19 vaccination. These receptors originate from a human donor who received a COVID-19 vaccine.

The chain has TRBV9 and TRBJ1-1; D possibly corresponds to TRBD1 (5 bases). Per germline, CDR1 SGDLS and CDR2 YYNGEE. CDR3 length equals 15 residues. The V and J ends lost 3 bases and 0 bases respectively, with 12 bases between them. The CDR3 DNA sequence: TGTGCCAGCAGCGGTCCAGGGAACTTGAACACTGAAGCTTTCTTT. Protein sequence: CASSGPGNLNTEAFF. The whole variable domain, filled in from reference TRBV9 and TRBJ1-1, reads DSGVTQTPKHLITATGQRVTLRCSPRSGDLSVYWYQQSLDQGLQFLIQYYNGEERAKGNILERFSAQQFPDLHSELNLSSLELGDSALYFCASSGPGNLNTEAFFGQGTRLTVV.

The chain is built from TRBV28 and TRBJ1-4; possible D gene TRBD1, 6 bases. The CDR3 sequence is 16 residues long. Germline V CDR1 and CDR2: MDHEN, SYDVKM. Trimming took off 5 bases at V and 0 bases at J, with 13 bases between the two ends. CDR3 loop: CASSRHSGATNEKLFF. CDR3 DNA sequence: TGTGCCAGCAGTAGGCACTCAGGGGCAACTAATGAAAAACTGTTTTTT. Full variable domain (rest looked up from reference TRBV28 and TRBJ1-4): DVKVTQSSRYLVKRTGEKVFLECVQDMDHENMFWYRQDPGLGLRLIYFSYDVKMKEKGDIPEGYSVSREKKERFSLILESASTNQTSMYLCASSRHSGATNEKLFFGSGTQLSVL.

J is TRBJ1-1 and V is TRBV5-1; D is unresolved. This CDR3 is built from 14 residues. In germline, CDR1 is SGHRS, CDR2 YFSETQ. The V and J ends lost 4 bases and 1 base respectively, with 11 bases between them. The CDR3 nucleotides are TGCGCCAGCAGCCCTATCGGCGAGAACACTGAAGCTTTCTTT. This encodes CASSPIGENTEAFF.

This sequence joins TRBV6-1 and TRBJ1-3; no clear D gene. This CDR3 has 14 residues. CDR1 is MNHNS and CDR2 is SASEGT in the germline V gene. V was trimmed by 2 bases and J by 0 bases, leaving 5 bases between them. The CDR3 DNA reads as TGTGCCAGCAGTGAACTGTACTCTGGAAACACCATATATTTT. Amino acid sequence: CASSELYSGNTIYF.

The chain couples TRBV7-2 to TRBJ2-4; no clear D. Germline V CDR1 and CDR2: SGHTA, FQGNSA. Trimming removed 3 bases from V and 0 bases from J, with 6 bases in between. CDR3 length equals 14 residues. CDR3 loop: CASSFLGAKNIQYF. The CDR3 DNA reads as TGTGCCAGCAGCTTCTTGGGAGCCAAAAACATTCAGTACTTC.

CDR3 loop: CASSLILAGAPRWQETQYF. The CDR3 coding sequence is TGTGCCAGCAGCCTAATACTAGCGGGGGCCCCGCGATGGCAAGAGACCCAGTACTTC. The chain has TRBV3-1 (or the pseudogene TRBV3-2) and TRBJ2-5; 11 positions match TRBD2. J gave up 2 bases and V 4 bases, and 15 bases lay outside the gene matches. The CDR3 is made up of 19 amino acids. Germline V gene data show CDR1 as LGHDT and CDR2 as YNNKEL (reference sequence).

About this clone: The sample carries other DNA sequences with the same CDR3. V is TRBV28 and J is TRBJ1-4; no clear D gene. Germline CDR1 and CDR2: MDHEN and SYDVKM. V lost 6 bases and J 5 bases, leaving 7 bases between the germline ends. The CDR3 extends over 12 amino acids. This CDR3 reads CASSLRNEKLFF. The CDR3 nucleotides read TGTGCCAGCAGCCTCAGAAATGAAAAACTGTTTTTT.

The chain recombines TRBV18 with TRBJ2-2, with TRBD1 matching 10 bases. The V gene end was trimmed by 0 bases and the J gene end by 2 bases; junction bases not matched to a gene: 6. This CDR3 has 18 residues. Germline values: CDR1 KGHSH, CDR2 LQKENI. Here the CDR3 DNA reads TGTGCCAGCTCACCACCGGGACAGGGGCGAATAAACACCGGGGAGCTGTTTTTT. This encodes CASSPPGQGRINTGELFF.

The chain joins TRBV7-2 to TRBJ1-1, with unresolved D. Trimming removed 3 bases at V and 2 bases at J, with 7 bases between. The CDR3 length is 13 residues. Germline CDR1 is SGHTA and CDR2 is FQGNSA. The DNA for the CDR3 is TGTGCCAGCAGCTTCAGCGTCAACACTGAAGCTTTCTTT. Amino acids: CASSFSVNTEAFF.

The V call is TRBV7-8, the J call TRBJ1-1; D call uncertain. CDR1 and CDR2 from the germline V gene are SGHVS and FQNEAQ. Trimming took off 2 bases at V and 2 bases at J, with 12 bases between the two ends. The CDR3 is 15 amino acids. CDR3: CASSLSQTDNTEAFF. As DNA, the CDR3 is TGTGCCAGCAGCTTATCCCAGACGGATAACACTGAAGCTTTCTTT.

The chain has TRBV6-6 and TRBJ2-2; D is perhaps TRBD2 (5 bases). Trimming pared 6 bases from V and 8 bases from J, leaving 7 bases between. The CDR3 is made up of 11 amino acids. CDR1 and CDR2 from the germline V gene are MNHNY and SVGAGI (reference sequence). Here the CDR3 reads CASRRAGELFF. CDR3 in DNA: TGTGCCAGCAGGAGGGCAGGGGAGCTGTTTTTT.

The chain combines TRBV19 with TRBJ1-2; D unresolved. CDR1 and CDR2 from the germline V gene are LNHDA and SQIVND (reference sequence). Trimming took 3 bases from V and 4 from J, leaving 9 bases between them. The CDR3 runs 13 residues. The DNA for the CDR3 is TGTGCCAGTAGTATGGACGGAGGCTATGGCTACACCTTC. Translated, it gives CASSMDGGYGYTF.

This chain links TRBV29-1 with TRBJ1-4, with D possibly matching TRBD1 (5 bases). The ends were cut back, 7 bases at V and 4 bases at J, with 13 bases in the middle. Germline-derived CDR1 and CDR2 are SQVTM and ANQGSEA. CDR3 length: 13 amino acids. CDR3 DNA sequence: TGCAGCGCCCTGCGGGGGAGTAATGAAAAACTGTTTTTT. Protein: CSALRGSNEKLFF.

The rearrangement links TRBV4-1 to TRBJ2-5; D is possibly TRBD1 (6 bases). The CDR3 is made up of 15 amino acids. V was pared by 1 base and J by 0 bases, with 9 bases between. CDR1 MGHRA and CDR2 YSYEKL come from the germline V gene. CDR3 sequence reads: CASSQATGNQETQYF. In nucleotides, the CDR3 is TGCGCCAGCAGCCAAGCCACAGGGAACCAAGAGACCCAGTACTTC.

The rearrangement uses TRBV5-6 and TRBJ2-2; 9 positions agree with TRBD1. With V trimmed by 4 bases and J by 3 bases, 10 bases remained unmatched. Germline V gene data show CDR1 as SGHDT and CDR2 as YYEEEE. The CDR3 spans 17 residues. Written as DNA, the CDR3 is TGTGCCAGCAGCCCTGCCTGGGACAGGGAAGACACCGGGGAGCTGTTTTTT. Its translation: CASSPAWDREDTGELFF. The entire variable domain, with the rest obtained from reference TRBV5-6 and TRBJ2-2, is as follows: DAGVTQSPTHLIKTRGQQVTLRCSPKSGHDTVSWYQQALGQGPQFIFQYYEEEERQRGNFPDRFSGHQFPNYSSELNVNALLLGDSALYLCASSPAWDREDTGELFFGEGSRLTVL.

This clone appeared a few times. The chain links TRBV7-2 to TRBJ2-7; a possible D gene is TRBD2 (6 bases). The germline CDR1 and CDR2 sequences are SGHTA and FQGNSA. Trimming stripped 4 bases from V and 0 bases from J, with 19 bases between. The CDR3 is 17 amino acids. The CDR3 spells CASSSPTFGGSSYEQYV. The CDR3 nucleotides are TGTGCCAGCAGCTCTCCTACCTTCGGGGGAAGCTCCTACGAGCAGTACGTC.

The rearrangement uses TRBV7-9 and TRBJ2-3; 7 nucleotides match TRBD2. With 4 bases clipped from V and 6 bases from J, the junction kept 1 base outside the gene matches. CDR1 and CDR2 from the germline V gene are SEHNR and FQNEAQ (reference sequence). The CDR3 loop spans 12 amino acids. CDR3 region: CASSSGGDTQYF. In DNA, the CDR3 is TGTGCCAGCAGCTCCGGGGGGGATACGCAGTATTTT.

This clone turned up a few times. V usage is TRBV13 and J usage is TRBJ1-4, with D possibly TRBD1 on 5 matching bases. The CDR3 has 15 amino acids. CDR1 and CDR2 (germline): PRHDT, FYEKMQ (reference sequence). The germline V and J ends were trimmed by 0 bases and 5 bases, with 10 bases remaining between them. The CDR3 DNA follows: TGTGCCAGCAGCTTAGGGGGGGATCACAATGAAAAACTGTTTTTT. It specifies CASSLGGDHNEKLFF.

The chain has TRBV3-1 (or the pseudogene TRBV3-2) and TRBJ1-2; D unclear. The germline V gene has CDR1 LGHDT and CDR2 YNNKEL (reference sequence). The CDR3 spans 11 residues. Trimming cost V 2 bases and J 7 bases, with 5 bases left between them. The CDR3 sequence: CASSQKFGYTF. CDR3 in DNA: TGTGCCAGCAGCCAAAAGTTTGGCTACACCTTC.

This clone was found once. The chain combines TRBV7-9 with TRBJ2-7, with TRBD1 matching 8 bases. The trim removed 2 bases at V and 6 bases at J, leaving 6 bases unmatched. Germline CDR1 is SEHNR and CDR2 is FQNEAQ (reference sequence). The CDR3 length is 14 residues. In DNA, the CDR3 is TGTGCCAGCAGCTTACACCAGGGGGCGGCCGAGCAGTACGTC. It translates to CASSLHQGAAEQYV.

The V and J genes are TRBV24-1 and TRBJ1-6, with TRBD1 as a possible D gene (5 bases). Deletions cut 5 bases from V and 7 bases from J, with 14 bases between. Germline V CDR1 and CDR2: KGHDR, SFDVKD. This CDR3 has 15 amino acids. CDR3 nucleotide sequence: TGTGCCACCAGTGGTCCGGGACGGAAGAATTCACCCCTCCACTTT. Protein: CATSGPGRKNSPLHF.